Each of the 3 T cell receptor beta chains below was sequenced from the same sample in a study of blood T cell repertoires in COVID-19. Assay: immunoSEQ multiplex PCR; the TCRdb copy retains only in-frame clones and omits some. The repertoire holds some 160,000 clones, 79% seen once, with about 20% in the top ten. The material sequenced was PBMCs or T cells enriched from blood (not recorded which). The receptors were gathered from a woman in her 70s in a cohort exposed to, infected with or recovered from COVID-19 (not recorded which).

This clone has only one observation. V usage is TRBV6-5 and J usage is TRBJ1-1; D possibly corresponds to TRBD1 (6 bases). Trimming pared 7 bases from V and 0 bases from J, leaving 9 bases between. From germline, CDR1 is MNHEY and CDR2 SVGAGI. The CDR3 contains 13 residues. CDR3 sequence reads: CASTRDMNTEAFF. The CDR3 nucleotides read TGTGCCAGCACTAGGGACATGAACACTGAAGCTTTCTTT.

The CDR3 bases are TGCGCCAGCGGGTGGACAGCCAATTCACCCCTCCACTTT. This translates into CASGWTANSPLHF. The J gene is TRBJ1-6, the V gene TRBV5-1; maybe TRBD1 (6 bases). V shed 7 bases and J shed 7 bases, with 12 bases lying between them. Germline V gene lookup returns CDR1 SGHRS and CDR2 YFSETQ. The CDR3 is 13 amino acids.

This clone has a single count. This chain connects TRBV3-1 (or the pseudogene TRBV3-2) to TRBJ2-1; 12 nucleotides align to TRBD2. CDR1 is LGHDT, CDR2 YNNKEL, per germline (reference sequence). V was pared by 0 bases and J by 9 bases, with 9 bases of the junction left unmatched. CDR3 size: 17 residues. This chain's CDR3 is CASSQDRLAGGPGEQFF. CDR3 DNA: TGTGCCAGCAGCCAAGATAGGCTAGCGGGAGGGCCGGGTGAGCAGTTCTTC.